The 20 T cell receptor beta chains in this list originate from one sample, sequenced in a study of T cell responses to AZD1222 COVID-19 vaccine (TCRdb year 2021). Receptor amplification or capture employed the immunoSEQ multiplex PCR assay. Held by TCRdb, this immuneACCESS table contains in-frame sequences only and omits some clones. Under half of the omission traces to an unresolved V gene where checked; the cause of the rest is unknown. Across this sample there are some 170,000 clones, with around 94% seen only once. About 3% of the sample rests with the top ten. According to the study, the label for this sample's time point signals: baseline before first vaccination. The specimen comprised peripheral blood, sampled on day 0 of AZD1222 vaccination. The receptors originated from an adult in good health.

CDR3 sequence: CASSLVGTGGRDEQFF. The DNA of the CDR3 is TGCGCCAGCAGCCTCGTTGGGACAGGGGGAAGGGATGAGCAGTTCTTC. This sequence joins TRBV4-1 and TRBJ2-1, with 11 nucleotides matching TRBD1. The CDR3 totals 16 residues. The germline gives CDR1 MGHRA, CDR2 YSYEKL. V lost 4 bases, J lost 8 bases, and 10 bases stayed unmatched.

CDR3 amino acids: CASSQEVAGPYEQYF. The CDR3 coding sequence is TGCGCCAGCAGCCAAGAGGTAGCGGGGCCCTACGAGCAGTACTTC. V gene TRBV4-1 combines with J gene TRBJ2-7; 8 nucleotides align to TRBD2. This CDR3 has 15 amino acids. Unmatched junction bases numbered 3, after V lost 0 bases and J lost 2 bases. Germline values: CDR1 MGHRA, CDR2 YSYEKL.

This clone was counted between two and nine times. V is TRBV12-3 or TRBV12-4 and J is TRBJ1-2; D uncertain. This CDR3 has 13 amino acids. Trimming left V 2 bases short and J 4 bases short, with 8 bases between. CDR3: CASSLLRRYGYTF. CDR3 DNA: TGTGCCAGCAGTTTATTACGGCGCTATGGCTACACCTTC.

The genes are TRBV3-1 (or the pseudogene TRBV3-2) and TRBJ2-1; a possible D gene is TRBD2 (6 bases). There are 18 residues in the CDR3. V was shortened by 0 bases and J by 4 bases, with 19 bases between the two germline ends. CDR1 is LGHDT and CDR2 is YNNKEL in the germline V gene (reference sequence). As DNA, the CDR3 is TGTGCCAGCAGCCAAGATATTACGGGGCGGGGAAGTTACAATGAGCAGTTCTTC. Encoded protein: CASSQDITGRGSYNEQFF.

The gene calls are TRBV20-1 and TRBJ1-6; the D is unclear. Germline V lookup: CDR1 DFQATT, CDR2 SNEGSKA (reference sequence). The CDR3 contains 14 residues. V was shortened by 3 bases and J by 8 bases, with 14 bases between the two germline ends. The CDR3 DNA is TGCAGTGCTAGTCCCGGAGCCGGGGATTCACCCCTCCACTTT. This encodes CSASPGAGDSPLHF.

The V call is TRBV18, the J call TRBJ2-3; D remains unclear. Germline V gene data show CDR1 as KGHSH and CDR2 as LQKENI. This CDR3 has 15 residues. Trimming removed 3 bases from V and 8 bases from J, with 18 bases in between. The CDR3 region has the DNA TGTGCCAGCTCACCCTCCGTGGGCCTACAAGTTACGCAGTATTTT. Its protein product is CASSPSVGLQVTQYF.

This clone was recorded only once. This chain connects TRBV19 to TRBJ1-1; a possible D gene is TRBD1 (5 bases). V lost 9 bases, J lost 3 bases, and 14 bases lay in between. Germline V gene sequence: CDR1 LNHDA, CDR2 SQIVND (reference sequence). CDR3 length equals 13 residues. The CDR3 spells CASHRRGHTEAFF. The CDR3 DNA reads as TGTGCCAGCCACAGGAGGGGACACACTGAAGCTTTCTTT.

The CDR3 protein is CASSLPQHTTTYQETQYF. The CDR3 DNA follows: TGTGCCAGCAGCTTACCCCAGCACACGACGACGTACCAAGAGACCCAGTACTTC. The chain combines TRBV7-8 with TRBJ2-5; D is unclear. The CDR3 covers 18 residues. V gave up 2 bases and J gave up 0 bases, with 19 bases separating them. CDR1 and CDR2 from the germline V gene are SGHVS and FQNEAQ.

This chain uses TRBV7-2 with TRBJ2-1, with 8 nucleotides matching TRBD2. The CDR3 is 16 amino acids. Germline V gene data show CDR1 as SGHTA and CDR2 as FQGNSA. Trimming cost V 1 base and J 3 bases; bases outside gene matches: 5. The CDR3 spells CASSLVGTSFYNEQFF. DNA for the CDR3: TGTGCCAGCAGCTTAGTCGGGACTAGTTTCTACAATGAGCAGTTCTTC.

The J gene is TRBJ2-3, the V gene TRBV6-5; 7 bases fit TRBD2. Trimming removed 7 bases from V and 2 bases from J; junction bases left unmatched: 3. Germline V lookup: CDR1 MNHEY, CDR2 SVGAGI. The CDR3 is 13 residues long. DNA of the CDR3: TGTGCCAGCAAGCTAGCGGCCACAGATACGCAGTATTTT. It yields the protein CASKLAATDTQYF.

The gene calls are TRBV24-1 and TRBJ2-1; 8 nucleotides match TRBD2. J lost 0 bases, V lost 0 bases, and 9 bases had no gene match. This CDR3 spans 19 amino acids. Per germline, CDR1 KGHDR and CDR2 SFDVKD. The CDR3 loop reads CATSDLPNLAGSSYNEQFF. CDR3 DNA: TGTGCCACCAGTGATTTGCCGAATTTAGCGGGAAGCTCCTACAATGAGCAGTTCTTC.

V is TRBV19 and J is TRBJ2-5; D might be TRBD2 (6 bases). CDR3 length: 15 residues. Per the germline V gene, CDR1 is LNHDA and CDR2 is SQIVND (reference sequence). Trimming removed 5 bases at V and 5 bases at J, with 18 bases between. The CDR3 loop reads CASSSPGGISETQYF. DNA of the CDR3: TGTGCCAGTAGTTCTCCGGGCGGGATATCGGAGACCCAGTACTTC.

The chain couples TRBV18 to TRBJ2-5; D unresolved. Germline V lookup: CDR1 KGHSH, CDR2 LQKENI. The germline V and J ends were trimmed by 2 bases and 5 bases, with 9 bases remaining between them. The CDR3 is 13 residues long. In DNA, the CDR3 is TGTGCCAGCTCACCAGGCGGCGACGAGACCCAGTACTTC. Protein sequence: CASSPGGDETQYF.

The V gene is TRBV11-2, the J gene TRBJ1-4; 9 nucleotides align to TRBD1. The CDR3 is made up of 14 amino acids. With 7 bases clipped from V and 8 bases from J, the junction kept 8 bases outside the gene matches. Germline V gene data show CDR1 as SGHAT and CDR2 as FQNNGV. The CDR3 coding sequence is TGTGCCAGCATACGGACAGGGGTTCGGGAAAAACTGTTTTTT. Its translation is CASIRTGVREKLFF.

The chain combines TRBV7-9 with TRBJ2-1; 9 bases fit TRBD2. V trimming: 1 base; J trimming: 2 bases; junction bases outside the gene matches: 3. Germline V gene data show CDR1 as SEHNR and CDR2 as FQNEAQ (reference sequence). The CDR3 has 16 amino acids. CDR3 DNA sequence: TGTGCCAGCAGCTTAGTGGGCGGGAGGGCCTACAATGAGCAGTTCTTC. Its translation: CASSLVGGRAYNEQFF.

The count of this clone is one. The chain links TRBV19 to TRBJ1-3; D is unclear. The CDR3 extends over 16 amino acids. The V end lost 5 bases, the J end lost 0 bases, and 14 bases lay between the germline ends. Per germline, CDR1 LNHDA and CDR2 SQIVND (reference sequence). CDR3 nucleotides: TGTGCCAGTAGTCTCGGCCTGGGCAGCTCTGGAAACACCATATATTTT. It specifies CASSLGLGSSGNTIYF. Together with reference TRBV19 and TRBJ1-3, the CDR3 gives the full variable domain: DGGITQSPKYLFRKEGQNVTLSCEQNLNHDAMYWYRQDPGQGLRLIYYSQIVNDFQKGDIAEGYSVSREKKESFPLTVTSAQKNPTAFYLCASSLGLGSSGNTIYFGEGSWLTVV.

The chain employs TRBV3-1 (or the pseudogene TRBV3-2) and TRBJ2-3; D unclear. The CDR3 contains 12 residues. Trimming took 4 bases from V and 6 from J, leaving 8 bases between them. CDR1 is LGHDT and CDR2 is YNNKEL in the germline V gene (reference sequence). The CDR3 sequence is CASSPTRDTQYF. The DNA of the CDR3 is TGTGCCAGCAGCCCCACCCGGGATACGCAGTATTTT.

The chain couples TRBV5-1 to TRBJ2-7; 12 nucleotides match TRBD2. V dropped 4 bases and J dropped 3; count of bases not matched to a gene: 2. CDR3 length equals 14 residues. Per germline, CDR1 SGHRS and CDR2 YFSETQ. CDR3: CASSQTSGSYEQYF. CDR3 sequence (DNA): TGCGCCAGCAGCCAGACTAGCGGGAGCTACGAGCAGTACTTC.

The chain links TRBV3-1 (or the pseudogene TRBV3-2) to TRBJ2-1; D ambiguous. The CDR3 contains 13 residues. V lost 0 bases, J lost 6 bases, and 6 bases lay in between. Germline CDR1 reads LGHDT; CDR2 reads YNNKEL (reference sequence). CDR3 protein: CASSQESPNEQFF. In DNA, the CDR3 is TGTGCCAGCAGCCAAGAAAGTCCCAATGAGCAGTTCTTC.

The sample holds a few counts of this clone. The chain combines TRBV7-2 with TRBJ1-1; D remains ambiguous. CDR3 length: 13 residues. Germline V lookup: CDR1 SGHTA, CDR2 FQGNSA. V lost 1 base and J lost 6, with 9 bases in between. The CDR3 loop reads CASSLGGIAEAFF. CDR3 sequence (DNA): TGTGCCAGCAGCTTAGGAGGGATCGCTGAAGCTTTCTTT.